This T cell receptor (beta chain) was documented in a study of T cell changes during pregnancy in multiple sclerosis (dated by TCRdb to about 2019). Study-wide context: The study looked at changes in the T cell repertoire across pregnancy in women with multiple sclerosis.

CDR1 and CDR2 are read off the germline V gene as SNHLY and FYNNEI. The germline V and J ends show losses of 7 bases and 2 bases respectively, and no gene match explains 12 bases of the junction. The CDR3, from cysteine to phenylalanine, totals 17 residues. Only the CDR3 region is kept as DNA, spanning 51 bases read in frame from base 1. In this sample, this clone turned up a few times. It lacks a known antigen. Base qualities were left out, and no much larger clone turns up one base away. Library preparation used the immunoSEQ multiplex PCR assay. TCRdb carries this immuneACCESS record with in-frame sequences only. Its versions omit some clonotypes, under half of them owing to an unresolved V gene in the studies checked, with the rest unexplained. The sample table holds roughly 42,000 clones, of which 80% to 90% were seen once. The top ten clones comprise more than 0.6% of the sample.

In this chain, TRBV2 is recombined with TRBJ2-2; TRBD1 fits 8 bases in the junction. The input for sequencing was CD4+ T cells from peripheral blood mononuclear cells, taken in the first trimester of pregnancy. This TCR came from a female donor with multiple sclerosis, enrolled in a pregnancy study. The CDR3 loop reads CASNQPRTGPNTGELFF. The bases read TGTGCCAGCAACCAGCCCAGGACAGGGCCCAACACCGGGGAGCTGTTTTTT.